This T cell receptor (beta chain) was sequenced for a study of blood T cells in healthy people across ages. Germline V gene lookup returns CDR1 DFQATT and CDR2 SNEGSKA (reference sequence). The CDR3 is made up of 13 amino acids. The J segment lost 5 bases and the V segment lost 6 bases, leaving 5 bases of the junction unmatched. Turning to this clonotype: What it binds is not known.

The second PCR ran about 6 to 12 cycles with a sample-barcoded 5' primer and J-beta primers. TCRdb called the 5' RACE reads again in MiXCR, with one record for every CDR3 protein. The sample includes 750,000 to 950,000 distinct CDR3 sequences, about 28% of them seen just once. Study results and caveats: Roughly linearly, TCR beta diversity per million T cells fell as age increased. Investigators treated diversity estimates from one million T cells as underestimates.

Donor samples were obtained from healthy Caucasian individuals from Russia, aged 6 to 90. These data were also reused for a study on T cells of mothers and their children.

The V and J genes are TRBV20-1 and TRBJ2-3, with TRBD2 identical over 10 bases. Sequencing was performed on blood. The clonotype comes from a woman aged 35 to 49 in good health. The CDR3 is CSATSGEGDTQYF. DNA of the CDR3: TGCAGTGCCACTAGCGGGGAGGGAGATACGCAGTATTTT.